This T cell receptor beta chain was recorded in a study of human T cells and chemical hapten exposure. The study, taken as a whole, reports: TCRs exceeding a frequency of 1 in 1000 stayed unchanged under DPC sensitization. A positive correlation with patch test score was shown by PT1 expanded TCR counts.

The V and J ends lost 4 bases and 3 bases respectively, with 16 bases between them. Germline lookup yields CDR1 DFQATT and CDR2 SNEGSKA (reference sequence). The CDR3 is 15 amino acids. TCRdb re-called the RACE reads with MiXCR, one entry per CDR3 protein. Here the sample spans roughly 34,000 distinct CDR3 sequences, around 6.4% being singletons. Time point defined: patch test 1, 2 weeks after DPC sensitization. Sample treatment: therapeutic diphenylcyclopropenone sensitization with weekly scalp DPC. The starting material, unfractionated whole blood, was used for total RNA extraction. This clonotype was seen many times. Its antigen is unidentified.

The V gene is TRBV20-1, the J gene TRBJ1-3; D is uncertain. This material consisted of whole blood, taken in connection with sensitization to the hapten diphenylcyclopropenone (DPC). This TCR was sampled from a woman in her 30s with alopecia areata. Some clones in this sample may be carry-over from other donors' samples. CDR3: CSANTPLQGGNTIYF. In DNA, the CDR3 is TGCAGTGCTAACACCCCCTTGCAAGGTGGAAACACCATATATTTT.